Listed below are T cell receptor beta chains from one sample, sequenced in a study of blood T cells in healthy people across ages. TCRdb re-derived calls from the 5' RACE reads in MiXCR, one entry per CDR3 protein. The table lists approximately 1,100,000 distinct CDR3 sequences, over 35% of them singletons. The specimen was blood. The receptors derive from a woman aged 55-69 years in good health. The CDR3 runs from the conserved cysteine through the conserved F or W. A D gene is named only where the DNA matches it firmly. The size entry is marked missing in some rows and otherwise reads once, few, many or a size class.

j_gene: TRBJ2-3; len: 15; d_gene: NA; abundance: NA; v_gene: TRBV14; CDR3aa: CASSQDDSPLDTQYF; CDR3nt: TGTGCCAGCAGCCAAGATGATAGCCCACTGGATACGCAGTATTTT
j_gene: TRBJ2-3; len: 16; d_gene: TRBD1; abundance: NA; v_gene: TRBV5-4; CDR3aa: CASSLAHRQGTDTQYF; CDR3nt: TGTGCCAGCAGCTTGGCCCACCGACAGGGGACAGATACGCAGTATTTT
j_gene: TRBJ2-5; len: 16; d_gene: TRBD2; abundance: NA; v_gene: TRBV5-1; CDR3aa: CASSTRASGYDNEQYF; CDR3nt: TGCGCCAGCAGCACCCGTGCTAGCGGCTATGACAATGAGCAGTACTTC
j_gene: TRBJ2-3; len: 14; d_gene: NA; abundance: NA; v_gene: TRBV4-1; CDR3aa: CASSLEQETDTQYF; CDR3nt: TGCGCCAGCAGCTTGGAACAAGAGACAGATACGCAGTATTTT
j_gene: TRBJ2-5; len: 14; d_gene: NA; abundance: NA; v_gene: TRBV29-1; CDR3aa: CSVEDPPTLNEQYF; CDR3nt: TGCAGCGTTGAAGATCCGCCTACCCTCAATGAGCAGTACTTC
j_gene: TRBJ1-2; len: 13; d_gene: NA; abundance: NA; v_gene: TRBV20-1; CDR3aa: CSAFAWNNYGYTF; CDR3nt: TGCAGTGCTTTTGCCTGGAACAACTATGGCTACACCTTC
j_gene: TRBJ2-1; len: 15; d_gene: NA; abundance: NA; v_gene: TRBV10-3; CDR3aa: CAATADLATYNEQFF; CDR3nt: TGTGCCGCCACGGCTGACCTCGCGACCTACAATGAGCAGTTCTTC
j_gene: TRBJ2-3; len: 16; d_gene: TRBD1; abundance: NA; v_gene: TRBV2; CDR3aa: CASIWDRRASTDTQYF; CDR3nt: TGTGCCAGCATCTGGGACAGGCGGGCTAGCACAGATACGCAGTATTTT
j_gene: TRBJ2-3; len: 17; d_gene: NA; abundance: NA; v_gene: TRBV28; CDR3aa: CASLGDYGAPSTDTQYF; CDR3nt: TGTGCCAGCCTGGGTGATTACGGCGCCCCTAGCACAGATACGCAGTATTTT
j_gene: TRBJ2-7; len: 17; d_gene: NA; abundance: NA; v_gene: TRBV7-9; CDR3aa: CASSSVSGAVPGNEQYF; CDR3nt: TGTGCCAGCAGCTCGGTTAGCGGAGCCGTCCCGGGCAATGAGCAGTACTTC
j_gene: TRBJ2-7; len: 14; d_gene: TRBD1; abundance: NA; v_gene: TRBV10-3; CDR3aa: CAISDGTGFGKQYF; CDR3nt: TGTGCCATCAGTGACGGGACAGGTTTTGGTAAGCAGTACTTC
j_gene: TRBJ2-1; len: 16; d_gene: NA; abundance: NA; v_gene: TRBV7-6; CDR3aa: CASSLVGTRSYNEQFF; CDR3nt: TGTGCCAGCAGCTTAGTGGGGACCCGCTCCTACAATGAGCAGTTCTTC
j_gene: TRBJ2-1; len: 14; d_gene: NA; abundance: few; v_gene: TRBV9; CDR3aa: CASSVQISYNEQFF; CDR3nt: TGTGCCAGCAGCGTGCAGATTTCCTACAATGAGCAGTTCTTC
j_gene: TRBJ2-1; len: 16; d_gene: TRBD2; abundance: NA; v_gene: TRBV11-2; CDR3aa: CASSSQTSGMGHEQFF; CDR3nt: TGTGCCAGCAGCTCGCAGACTAGCGGGATGGGGCATGAGCAGTTCTTC
j_gene: TRBJ2-7; len: 12; d_gene: NA; abundance: many; v_gene: TRBV28; CDR3aa: CASTRTGYEQYF; CDR3nt: TGTGCCAGCACCCGAACAGGCTACGAGCAGTACTTC
j_gene: TRBJ2-7; len: 12; d_gene: NA; abundance: few; v_gene: TRBV3-1; CDR3aa: CASSRDTDEQYF; CDR3nt: TGTGCCAGCAGCCGTGACACCGACGAGCAGTACTTC
j_gene: TRBJ2-1; len: 14; d_gene: NA; abundance: NA; v_gene: TRBV4-1; CDR3aa: CASSPPGNTYEQFF; CDR3nt: TGCGCCAGCAGCCCGCCCGGGAATACCTACGAGCAGTTCTTC
j_gene: TRBJ2-6; len: 16; d_gene: NA; abundance: once; v_gene: TRBV20-1; CDR3aa: CSAGNLEGRGVNVLTF; CDR3nt: TGCAGTGCCGGGAACCTTGAGGGCAGAGGGGTCAACGTCCTGACTTTC
j_gene: TRBJ2-1; len: 13; d_gene: NA; abundance: once; v_gene: TRBV6-5; CDR3aa: CASSLDMYNEQFF; CDR3nt: TGTGCCAGCAGTTTGGACATGTACAATGAGCAGTTCTTC
j_gene: TRBJ2-5; len: 15; d_gene: NA; abundance: NA; v_gene: TRBV7-6; CDR3aa: CASSLVAGWTETQYF; CDR3nt: TGTGCCAGCAGCTTAGTAGCAGGGTGGACAGAGACCCAGTACTTC
j_gene: TRBJ2-4; len: 14; d_gene: TRBD1; abundance: NA; v_gene: TRBV25-1; CDR3aa: CASSEYGTGIGQYF; CDR3nt: TGTGCCAGCAGTGAATACGGGACAGGGATCGGGCAGTACTTC
j_gene: TRBJ2-1; len: 18; d_gene: TRBD2; abundance: few; v_gene: TRBV9; CDR3aa: CASSATLTSGTTINEQFF; CDR3nt: TGTGCCAGCAGCGCCACCCTAACTAGCGGAACAACTATCAATGAGCAGTTCTTC
j_gene: TRBJ1-4; len: 14; d_gene: NA; abundance: NA; v_gene: TRBV3-1; CDR3aa: CASSQAIAGEKLFF; CDR3nt: TGTGCCAGCAGCCAAGCCATCGCGGGTGAAAAACTGTTTTTT
j_gene: TRBJ2-1; len: 13; d_gene: TRBD1; abundance: NA; v_gene: TRBV7-8; CDR3aa: CASSLGNRGEQFF; CDR3nt: TGTGCCAGCAGCTTGGGGAACAGGGGAGAGCAGTTCTTC
j_gene: TRBJ2-1; len: 17; d_gene: TRBD2; abundance: once; v_gene: TRBV20-1; CDR3aa: CSARNLLAGGPGNEQFF; CDR3nt: TGCAGTGCTAGAAATCTCCTAGCGGGAGGGCCCGGCAATGAGCAGTTCTTC
j_gene: TRBJ2-7; len: 11; d_gene: TRBD2; abundance: NA; v_gene: TRBV29-1; CDR3aa: CSAGREYEQYF; CDR3nt: TGCAGCGCAGGGAGGGAATACGAGCAGTACTTC
j_gene: TRBJ2-5; len: 15; d_gene: TRBD2; abundance: NA; v_gene: TRBV5-6; CDR3aa: CASSGTSGSLGGQYF; CDR3nt: TGTGCCAGCAGCGGGACTAGCGGGAGTTTGGGCGGGCAGTACTTC
j_gene: TRBJ2-1; len: 15; d_gene: TRBD2; abundance: NA; v_gene: TRBV18; CDR3aa: CASSPVGLVLNEQFF; CDR3nt: TGTGCCAGCTCACCGGTCGGACTAGTCCTCAATGAGCAGTTCTTC
j_gene: TRBJ2-2; len: 13; d_gene: NA; abundance: NA; v_gene: TRBV10-1; CDR3aa: CASSPGASGELFF; CDR3nt: TGCGCCAGCAGCCCGGGGGCCTCCGGGGAGCTGTTTTTT
j_gene: TRBJ2-7; len: 14; d_gene: TRBD2; abundance: few; v_gene: TRBV20-1; CDR3aa: CSARKLAGVREQYF; CDR3nt: TGCAGTGCTAGGAAACTAGCGGGAGTACGGGAGCAGTACTTC
j_gene: TRBJ2-7; len: 13; d_gene: TRBD2; abundance: NA; v_gene: TRBV12-3/TRBV12-4; CDR3aa: CASSWGGRGEQYF; CDR3nt: TGTGCCAGCAGTTGGGGGGGGAGAGGCGAGCAGTACTTC
j_gene: TRBJ2-7; len: 14; d_gene: NA; abundance: NA; v_gene: TRBV28; CDR3aa: CASRERRGSYEQYF; CDR3nt: TGTGCCAGCCGTGAAAGGAGGGGCTCCTACGAGCAGTACTTC
j_gene: TRBJ2-5; len: 17; d_gene: TRBD2; abundance: NA; v_gene: TRBV5-1; CDR3aa: CASSLGGGLAAYNEQYF; CDR3nt: TGCGCCAGCAGCTTGGGGGGAGGACTAGCGGCCTACAATGAGCAGTACTTC
j_gene: TRBJ2-7; len: 16; d_gene: TRBD1; abundance: few; v_gene: TRBV29-1; CDR3aa: CSVDSAGGTVAYEQYF; CDR3nt: TGCAGCGTTGACTCGGCAGGGGGCACTGTAGCCTACGAGCAGTACTTC
j_gene: TRBJ2-1; len: 13; d_gene: TRBD2; abundance: NA; v_gene: TRBV3-1; CDR3aa: CATGLAGNNEQFF; CDR3nt: TGTGCCACCGGACTAGCGGGGAACAATGAGCAGTTCTTC
j_gene: TRBJ1-4; len: 15; d_gene: NA; abundance: few; v_gene: TRBV18; CDR3aa: CASSPPYQDNEKLFF; CDR3nt: TGTGCCAGCTCACCACCGTACCAGGATAATGAAAAACTGTTTTTT
j_gene: TRBJ2-7; len: 15; d_gene: NA; abundance: NA; v_gene: TRBV11-2; CDR3aa: CASSLDLGSGYEQYF; CDR3nt: TGTGCCAGCAGCTTAGATCTAGGGTCGGGGTACGAGCAGTACTTC
j_gene: TRBJ2-7; len: 16; d_gene: TRBD2; abundance: NA; v_gene: TRBV9; CDR3aa: CASSVDPSGGQYEQYF; CDR3nt: TGTGCCAGCAGCGTAGATCCTAGCGGGGGACAATACGAGCAGTACTTC
j_gene: TRBJ2-7; len: 12; d_gene: NA; abundance: NA; v_gene: TRBV20-1; CDR3aa: CSARTTSYEQYF; CDR3nt: TGCAGTGCTAGGACGACTTCGTACGAGCAGTACTTC
j_gene: TRBJ2-3; len: 17; d_gene: NA; abundance: NA; v_gene: TRBV6-6; CDR3aa: CASSYSDPLLVTDTQYF; CDR3nt: TGTGCCAGCAGTTACTCGGACCCCCTGCTGGTGACAGATACGCAGTATTTT
j_gene: TRBJ2-5; len: 14; d_gene: TRBD2; abundance: few; v_gene: TRBV7-6; CDR3aa: CASSSGLATETQYF; CDR3nt: TGTGCCAGCAGCTCGGGACTAGCGACAGAGACCCAGTACTTC